Shown below are 8 T cell receptor beta chains from a single sample sequenced in a study of cytomegalovirus exposure and HLA in healthy donors. The PCR ran on 60 Vbeta and 13 Jbeta primers. The method was immunoSEQ multiplex PCR; TCRdb's version includes in-frame clones alone and lacks a portion of them. In the table there are around 170,000 clones, 65% to 85% of which are singletons. Sequenced sample: PBMCs. The receptors derive from a young woman in good health and CMV-seronegative.

The J gene is TRBJ1-2, the V gene TRBV7-2; D unresolved. Germline loops: CDR1 SGHTA, CDR2 FQGNSA. The CDR3 contains 16 residues. Trimming took off 4 bases at V and 4 bases at J, with 19 bases between the two ends. The CDR3 protein is CASSSRRTGSLYGYTF. CDR3 bases: TGTGCCAGCAGCTCGCGGAGGACGGGATCCCTCTATGGCTACACCTTC. Drawing the rest from reference TRBV7-2 and TRBJ1-2, the complete variable domain is GAGVSQSPSNKVTEKGKDVELRCDPISGHTALYWYRQSLGQGLEFLIYFQGNSAPDKSGLPSDRFSAERTGGSVSTLTIQRTQQEDSAVYLCASSSRRTGSLYGYTFGSGTRLTVV.

V is TRBV27 and J is TRBJ2-7; 11 bases align to TRBD1. The J segment lost 6 bases and the V segment lost 0 bases, leaving 10 bases of the junction unmatched. This CDR3 region has 17 residues. In germline, CDR1 is MNHEY, CDR2 SMNVEV (reference sequence). This chain's CDR3 is CASSLSKGTGGFGEQYF. Written as DNA, the CDR3 is TGTGCCAGCAGTTTATCGAAAGGGACAGGGGGGTTCGGCGAGCAGTACTTC.

The V gene is TRBV19, the J gene TRBJ2-7, with 10 bases aligning to TRBD2. Germline loops: CDR1 LNHDA, CDR2 SQIVND (reference sequence). The trim removed 5 bases at V and 7 bases at J, leaving 8 bases unmatched. The CDR3 length is 14 residues. For the CDR3, the DNA is TGTGCCAGTAGTCGAATTAGCGGGGGGTTGGAGCAGTACTTC. It translates to CASSRISGGLEQYF.

The genes are TRBV4-1 and TRBJ1-2; no definite D call. Per germline, CDR1 MGHRA and CDR2 YSYEKL. The CDR3 is 18 amino acids. V shed 0 bases and J shed 6 bases, with 23 bases lying between them. The CDR3 DNA follows: TGCGCCAGCAGCCAAGACCAGACACTTCTGAATCAAGGTGATGGCTACACCTTC. Protein product: CASSQDQTLLNQGDGYTF.

V and J are TRBV6-6 and TRBJ2-7; 7 nucleotides agree with TRBD1. V lost 5 bases and J lost 2; bases outside the gene matches: 3. Germline loops: CDR1 MNHNY, CDR2 SVGAGI (reference sequence). This CDR3 has 13 amino acids. CDR3 coding DNA: TGTGCCAGCAGTGCCGGGACAGCCTACGAGCAGTACTTC. It encodes CASSAGTAYEQYF.

This chain uses TRBV7-8 with TRBJ1-1; D not certain. V was cut by 4 bases and J by 4 bases, with 7 bases left in between. The germline V gene has CDR1 SGHVS and CDR2 FQNEAQ. The CDR3 is made up of 12 amino acids. CDR3 residues: CASSSLSTEAFF. The CDR3 DNA is TGTGCCAGCAGCTCCCTTAGCACTGAAGCTTTCTTT.

The V call is TRBV30, the J call TRBJ1-2, with a tentative D call TRBD1 (5 bases). The germline V and J ends were trimmed by 4 bases and 5 bases, with 23 bases remaining between them. Germline V gene lookup returns CDR1 GTSNPN and CDR2 SVGIG (reference sequence). This CDR3 comprises 16 residues. The CDR3 DNA reads TGTGCCTGGAAGGTCGGTTATCGCGGGGACCGGTATGGCTACACCTTC. It specifies CAWKVGYRGDRYGYTF. The full variable domain, in which reference TRBV30 and TRBJ1-2 provide the parts outside the CDR3, is SQTIHQWPATLVQPVGSPLSLECTVEGTSNPNLYWYRQAAGRGLQLLFYSVGIGQISSEVPQNLSASRPQDRQFILSSKKLLLSDSGFYLCAWKVGYRGDRYGYTFGSGTRLTVV.

The gene calls are TRBV28 and TRBJ2-3; TRBD2 aligns across 11 bases. The V segment lost 6 bases and the J segment 2 bases; nucleotides outside the gene matches: 13. Germline assignment: CDR1 MDHEN and CDR2 SYDVKM. This CDR3 is 18 amino acids long. The CDR3 DNA follows: TGTGCCAGCAGCGCACTAGCGGGGGTGTCCTCCTCCACAGATACGCAGTATTTT. As protein: CASSALAGVSSSTDTQYF.